This T cell receptor beta chain came from a study of spatial heterogeneity in lung cancer. This clonotype has a count of ten or more. Germline V CDR1 and CDR2: LGHDT, YNNKEL (reference sequence). CDR3 size: 15 residues. Trimming took 1 base from V and 6 from J; bases not matched to a gene: 3. The study tagged each TCR cDNA molecule with a unique molecular identifier. A single record per CDR3 protein comes from TCRdb applying MiXCR to the 5' RACE reads. Among tens of thousands of distinct CDR3 sequences listed, roughly 9.7% were seen once. Sample time point: blood at routine non-recurrence follow-up after resection.

The specimen comprised PBMCs, sampled at follow-up. The clonotype comes from a male donor with early-stage non-small cell lung cancer. V gene TRBV3-1 combines with J gene TRBJ2-1, with 10 bases identical to TRBD1. In DNA form, the CDR3 reads TGTGCCAGCAGCCAAGCCTGGACAGGGGGCAATGAGCAGTTCTTC. Translated, it gives CASSQAWTGGNEQFF.